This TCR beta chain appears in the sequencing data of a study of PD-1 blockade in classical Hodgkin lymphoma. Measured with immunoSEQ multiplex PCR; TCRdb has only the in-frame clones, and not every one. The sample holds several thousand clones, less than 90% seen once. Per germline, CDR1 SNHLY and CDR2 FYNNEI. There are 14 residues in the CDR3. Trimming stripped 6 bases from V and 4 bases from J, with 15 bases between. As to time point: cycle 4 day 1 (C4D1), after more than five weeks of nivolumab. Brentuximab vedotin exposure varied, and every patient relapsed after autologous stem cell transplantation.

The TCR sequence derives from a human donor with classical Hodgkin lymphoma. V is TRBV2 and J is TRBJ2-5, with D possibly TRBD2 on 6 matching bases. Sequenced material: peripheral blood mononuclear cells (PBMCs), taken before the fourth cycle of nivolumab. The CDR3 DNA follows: TGTGCCAGCAGGGGAGGAGGGCCGGGAGAGACCCAGTACTTC. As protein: CASRGGGPGETQYF.